One TCR beta chain is described in this entry. The data belong to a study of cytomegalovirus exposure and HLA in healthy donors. The PCR ran on 60 Vbeta and 13 Jbeta primers. Repertoires were generated with immunoSEQ multiplex PCR, while TCRdb's copy carries only in-frame clones and drops some. The sample lists about 160,000 clones; 80% to 90% were seen once. Germline CDR1 and CDR2: SGHVS and FQNEAQ. The CDR3 consists of 17 residues. The V segment lost 2 bases and the J segment 7 bases; nucleotides outside the gene matches: 15. The source material was PBMCs. The receptor's source is a man younger than 30 in good health and CMV-seropositive. This sequence joins TRBV7-8 and TRBJ1-2; 8 nucleotides align to TRBD1. CDR3 region: CASSLNLGTGGGRGYTF. In DNA, the CDR3 is TGTGCCAGCAGCTTAAATTTAGGAACAGGGGGAGGTCGTGGCTACACCTTC.